Following are 5 T cell receptor beta chains from one sample sequenced in a study of blood T cell repertoires in COVID-19. Assay: immunoSEQ multiplex PCR; the TCRdb copy retains only in-frame clones and omits some. This table holds around 190,000 clones, approximately 85% found once. Sequenced input: peripheral blood. All receptors derive from a woman aged 55-69 years with acute or convalescent COVID-19.

V usage is TRBV7-9 and J usage is TRBJ2-2; a possible D gene is TRBD1 (5 bases). CDR1 is SEHNR and CDR2 is FQNEAQ in the germline V gene (reference sequence). V lost 5 bases and J 0 bases, leaving 10 bases between the germline ends. CDR3 size: 15 residues. The CDR3 sequence: CASSLLTANTGELFF. CDR3 in DNA: TGTGCCAGCAGCCTTCTGACAGCGAACACCGGGGAGCTGTTTTTT.

This clone was detected once. The V call is TRBV2, the J call TRBJ1-5, with D possibly matching TRBD1 (5 bases). Trimming stripped 3 bases from V and 7 bases from J, with 13 bases between. CDR1 is SNHLY and CDR2 is FYNNEI in the germline V gene. This CDR3 spans 14 amino acids. The DNA of the CDR3 is TGTGCCAGCAGTGAGCAGGGTGGCCACCAGCCCCAGCATTTT. This sequence encodes CASSEQGGHQPQHF.

The chain has TRBV3-1 (or the pseudogene TRBV3-2) and TRBJ2-2; D is perhaps TRBD2 (6 bases). CDR3 length equals 12 residues. Deletions cut 4 bases from V and 13 bases from J, with 13 bases between. The germline V gene has CDR1 LGHDT and CDR2 YNNKEL (reference sequence). The CDR3: CASSPGGIGLFF. CDR3 sequence (DNA): TGTGCCAGCAGCCCCGGCGGGATTGGGCTGTTTTTT.

The chain combines TRBV18 with TRBJ2-2; 11 nucleotides match TRBD2. Trimming cost V 3 bases and J 6 bases; bases outside gene matches: 6. In germline, CDR1 is KGHSH, CDR2 LQKENI. The CDR3 contains 16 residues. The CDR3 loop reads CASSPLTSGSSGELFF. The DNA for the CDR3 is TGTGCCAGCTCACCGCTAACTAGCGGGAGCTCCGGGGAGCTGTTTTTT.

The rearrangement uses TRBV7-9 and TRBJ2-1; 11 nucleotides align to TRBD2. This CDR3 has 16 amino acids. The V gene's germline CDR1 is SEHNR and CDR2 FQNEAQ (reference sequence). The junction had 6 bases not matched to a gene; V was cut back by 5 bases and J by 3 bases. As DNA, the CDR3 is TGTGCCAGCAGCCCCTTAGCGGGAGGGGACTACAATGAGCAGTTCTTC. Its protein product is CASSPLAGGDYNEQFF.